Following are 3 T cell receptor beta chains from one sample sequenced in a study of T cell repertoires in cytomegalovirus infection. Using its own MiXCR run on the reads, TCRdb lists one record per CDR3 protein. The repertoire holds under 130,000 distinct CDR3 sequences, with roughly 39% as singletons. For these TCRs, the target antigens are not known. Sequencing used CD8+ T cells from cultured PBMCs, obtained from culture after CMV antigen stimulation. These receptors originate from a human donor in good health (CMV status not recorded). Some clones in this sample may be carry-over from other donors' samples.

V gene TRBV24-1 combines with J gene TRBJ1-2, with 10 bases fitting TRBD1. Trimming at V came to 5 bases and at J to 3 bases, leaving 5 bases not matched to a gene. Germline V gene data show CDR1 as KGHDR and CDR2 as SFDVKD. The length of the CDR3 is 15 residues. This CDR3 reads CATSGRTGGYYGYTF. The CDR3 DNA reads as TGTGCCACCAGTGGCAGGACAGGGGGATACTATGGCTACACCTTC.

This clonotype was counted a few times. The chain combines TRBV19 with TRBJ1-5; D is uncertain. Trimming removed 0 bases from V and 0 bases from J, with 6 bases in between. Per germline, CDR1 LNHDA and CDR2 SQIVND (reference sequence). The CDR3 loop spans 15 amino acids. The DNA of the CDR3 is TGTGCCAGTAGTATAGACGGGCATAGCAATCAGCCCCAGCATTTT. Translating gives CASSIDGHSNQPQHF.

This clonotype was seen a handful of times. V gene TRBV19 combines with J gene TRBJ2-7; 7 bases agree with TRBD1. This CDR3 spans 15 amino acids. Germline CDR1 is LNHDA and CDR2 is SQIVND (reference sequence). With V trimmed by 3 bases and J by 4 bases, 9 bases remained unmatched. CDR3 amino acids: CASSMGPGQSYEQYF. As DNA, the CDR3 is TGTGCCAGTAGTATGGGTCCGGGACAGTCTTACGAGCAGTACTTC.